The 18 T cell receptor beta chains reported below all come from one sample, sequenced in a study of OX40 agonist ivuxolimab in advanced cancers. Profiling relied on immunoSEQ multiplex PCR, and the TCRdb table lists in-frame clones only, not all of them. The sample lists some 97,000 clones; 90% were seen once. Sequenced material: CD4+ or CD8+ T cells sorted from blood, taken in a trial of the OX40 agonist ivuxolimab. These receptors all come from an adult with an advanced solid tumor such as melanoma, head and neck, liver or kidney cancer.

V usage is TRBV2 and J usage is TRBJ1-1, with 10 positions matching TRBD1. Trimming removed 6 bases from V and 8 bases from J; junction bases left unmatched: 3. In germline, CDR1 is SNHLY, CDR2 FYNNEI. This CDR3 has 12 amino acids. CDR3 region: CASSEDRGEAFF. The CDR3 DNA follows: TGTGCCAGCAGCGAGGACAGGGGGGAAGCTTTCTTT.

J is TRBJ1-4 and V is TRBV23-1; no firm D call. TRBV23-1 is labeled an ORF, and its function is uncertain. V lost 1 base and J 10 bases, leaving 4 bases between the germline ends. This CDR3 is 11 amino acids long. This CDR3 reads CASSQYVKLFF. The CDR3 coding sequence is TGCGCCAGCAGTCAATATGTAAAACTGTTTTTT.

V and J are TRBV4-2 and TRBJ2-4; 9 nucleotides line up with TRBD1. The CDR3 is 17 residues long. V dropped 3 bases and J dropped 0; count of bases not matched to a gene: 6. Per the germline V gene, CDR1 is LGHNA and CDR2 is YNFKEQ. CDR3 amino acids: CASSQARTGVAKNIQYF. The DNA of the CDR3 is TGTGCCAGCAGCCAGGCCCGGACAGGGGTAGCCAAAAACATTCAGTACTTC.

The rearrangement links TRBV14 to TRBJ2-3, with 13 bases identical to TRBD2. The CDR3 length is 15 residues. The germline CDR1 and CDR2 sequences are SGHDN and FVKESK. V shed 2 bases and J 5 bases; nucleotides not matched to a gene: 1. CDR3 protein: CASSQRTSGRDTQYF. CDR3 DNA: TGTGCCAGCAGCCAAAGGACTAGCGGGAGAGATACGCAGTATTTT.

The chain recombines TRBV7-8 with TRBJ1-3; D is unclear. The germline V gene encodes CDR1 SGHVS and CDR2 FQNEAQ. V lost 5 bases and J lost 0, with 11 bases in between. The CDR3 loop spans 15 amino acids. This CDR3 reads CASSAGFYSGNTIYF. The CDR3 nucleotides are TGTGCCAGCAGCGCCGGGTTTTACTCTGGAAACACCATATATTTT.

V usage is TRBV9 and J usage is TRBJ2-1; the match to TRBD1 covers 9 bases. V was pared by 0 bases and J by 3 bases, with 1 base of the junction left unmatched. This CDR3 has 15 residues. Germline V gene data show CDR1 as SGDLS and CDR2 as YYNGEE. The DNA for the CDR3 is TGTGCCAGCAGCGTAGGACAGGGGGTCTACAATGAGCAGTTCTTC. This sequence encodes CASSVGQGVYNEQFF.

The gene calls are TRBV19 and TRBJ2-5, with D possibly being TRBD2 (6 bases). The CDR3 extends over 16 amino acids. Germline lookup yields CDR1 LNHDA and CDR2 SQIVND (reference sequence). The ends were cut back, 2 bases at V and 1 base at J, with 14 bases in the middle. CDR3 in amino acids: CASSIRGARLQETQYF. In DNA form, the CDR3 reads TGTGCCAGTAGTATACGCGGGGCGAGGCTCCAAGAGACCCAGTACTTC.

This clone was picked up one time. CDR3 sequence reads: CASSSLPGATNEKLFF. Written as DNA, the CDR3 is TGTGCCAGCAGCTCCCTCCCGGGGGCAACTAATGAAAAACTGTTTTTT. The chain uses TRBV5-5 and TRBJ1-4; TRBD1 is a possible D gene (5 bases). The length of the CDR3 is 16 residues. The V end lost 3 bases, the J end lost 0 bases, and 12 bases lay between the germline ends. CDR1 and CDR2 from the germline V gene are SGHKS and YYEKEE (reference sequence).

This chain uses TRBV7-2 with TRBJ2-3; 8 bases are shared with TRBD2. Trimming removed 5 bases from V and 10 bases from J; junction bases left unmatched: 11. This CDR3 contains 14 residues. Germline CDR1 is SGHTA and CDR2 is FQGNSA. The CDR3 nucleotides are TGTGCCAGCAGCCAACGGGGGGGGGCCGGCCCGCAGTATTTT. Translating gives CASSQRGGAGPQYF.

This clone was recorded only once. J is TRBJ1-5 and V is TRBV6-4; no reliable D call. Per germline, CDR1 MRHNA and CDR2 SNTAGT. This CDR3 has 13 residues. V lost 2 bases and J 6 bases, leaving 8 bases between the germline ends. The CDR3 spells CASSDRAGQPQHF. The CDR3 DNA reads as TGTGCCAGCAGTGACAGGGCGGGTCAGCCCCAGCATTTT.

The gene calls are TRBV6-1 and TRBJ1-6, with a weak D call TRBD1 (6 bases). CDR3 length: 16 amino acids. V dropped 3 bases and J dropped 9 bases, with 18 bases sitting between them. Germline V gene lookup returns CDR1 MNHNS and CDR2 SASEGT. CDR3 sequence: CASSDQTGFLGSPLHF. The CDR3 nucleotides are TGTGCCAGCAGTGATCAAACAGGGTTCCTAGGTTCACCCCTCCACTTT.

The chain is built from TRBV5-1 and TRBJ2-1, with a tentative D call TRBD1 (6 bases). CDR1 is SGHRS and CDR2 is YFSETQ in the germline V gene. The CDR3 has 13 amino acids. V lost 1 base, J lost 9 bases, and 11 bases lay in between. As DNA, the CDR3 is TGCGCCAGCAGCTTGATTAGCAGGGGTGAGCAGTTCTTC. Its translation is CASSLISRGEQFF.

The V gene is TRBV27, the J gene TRBJ2-7, with a possible D match to TRBD1 (5 bases). The V gene's germline CDR1 is MNHEY and CDR2 SMNVEV (reference sequence). The CDR3 has 16 residues. V was trimmed by 6 bases and J by 0 bases, leaving 18 bases between them. This chain's CDR3 is CASSSPLQGPSYEQYF. The CDR3, as DNA: TGTGCCAGCAGCTCCCCCCTCCAGGGTCCCTCCTACGAGCAGTACTTC.

The rearrangement uses TRBV13 and TRBJ1-6, with 9 bases fitting TRBD1. V lost 5 bases and J lost 4; bases outside the gene matches: 21. CDR3 length: 21 residues. Germline V gene sequence: CDR1 PRHDT, CDR2 FYEKMQ (reference sequence). CDR3 protein: CASSTRGTGKLLSAYNSPLHF. DNA of the CDR3: TGTGCCAGCAGCACCCGAGGGACAGGGAAATTGCTGTCGGCATATAATTCACCCCTCCACTTT.

This chain uses TRBV29-1 with TRBJ2-2, with D unclear. Germline assignment: CDR1 SQVTM and CDR2 ANQGSEA. The V end lost 5 bases, the J end lost 0 bases, and 10 bases lay between the germline ends. This CDR3 has 14 amino acids. CDR3 in amino acids: CSVTTRANTGELFF. Here the CDR3 DNA reads TGCAGCGTTACTACCCGAGCGAACACCGGGGAGCTGTTTTTT.

This clone was detected once. The rearrangement links TRBV15 to TRBJ2-7; TRBD1 is a possible D gene (6 bases). The CDR3 contains 16 residues. CDR1 LNHNV and CDR2 YYDKDF come from the germline V gene (reference sequence). V was trimmed by 1 base and J by 2 bases, leaving 15 bases between them. CDR3 residues: CATSRVGQGRPYEQYF. The CDR3 DNA reads as TGTGCCACCAGCAGAGTTGGCCAGGGGCGCCCCTACGAGCAGTACTTC.

The gene calls are TRBV28 and TRBJ1-4; D is undetermined. CDR3 size: 13 residues. Germline V gives CDR1 MDHEN, CDR2 SYDVKM. V lost 6 bases, J lost 2 bases, and 7 bases lay in between. CDR3 residues: CASREPTNEKLFF. In DNA, the CDR3 is TGTGCCAGCAGGGAGCCCACTAATGAAAAACTGTTTTTT.

The chain links TRBV27 to TRBJ1-6; 7 bases fit TRBD1. V shed 4 bases and J 14 bases; nucleotides not matched to a gene: 20. In germline, CDR1 is MNHEY, CDR2 SMNVEV (reference sequence). The CDR3 length is 17 residues. The CDR3 DNA follows: TGTGCCAGCAGTTCCCAATCCGGGACAGACGGGAGGTTGGCCCTCCACTTT. It specifies CASSSQSGTDGRLALHF.